This T cell receptor beta chain derives from a study of blood T cell repertoires in COVID-19. Patients from Seattle were sampled longitudinally, starting during active infection. Authors' data handling: Reference gene primer amplification in the assay estimated nucleated cell counts. Profiling relied on immunoSEQ multiplex PCR, and the TCRdb table lists in-frame clones only, not all of them. For V, J and clone size, that table is used; D and trimming come from the DNA. The data hold about 250,000 clones, with approximately 88% observed a single time. The TCR sequence derives from a woman younger than 45 with COVID-19, enrolled during active disease. The sequenced sample was peripheral blood.

The CDR3 nucleotides read TGTGCCAGTAGTGAGTCGGGGGGAGTCTATGGCTACACCTTC. Protein product: CASSESGGVYGYTF. This chain connects TRBV19 to TRBJ1-2, with a possible D match to TRBD1 (5 bases). The germline V and J ends were trimmed by 5 bases and 4 bases, with 14 bases remaining between them. CDR3 size: 14 residues. Germline assignment: CDR1 LNHDA and CDR2 SQIVND (reference sequence).